This TCR beta chain was captured in a study (TCRdb year 2016). Comments on this clonotype: What this receptor recognizes is not known. No base-level quality is on record; no much larger clone is a single base apart.

Libraries were built with RT-PCR. Instrument on record: Illumina MiSeq. TCRdb reprocessed the public reads (quality trimming at Q25 with fastp, clone calling with MiXCR) and kept in-frame beta chains. CDR3 protein duplicates are merged, each entry listing the most common genes and DNA. For this sample the table gives more than 550,000 distinct CDR3 sequences, of which more than 13% were detected only once. The ten most abundant clones make up roughly 3.6% of the sample. CDR1 and CDR2 (MDHEN, SYDVKM) derive from the germline V gene. Here V drops 7 bases and J drops 13 bases, and the junction holds 14 bases not matched to any gene. The CDR3 sequence holds 13 residues, the cysteine and phenylalanine included. The sequence is cut down to CDR3 DNA, 39 bases in frame from base 1.

What was sequenced was memory CD4+ T cells from blood. The chain joins TRBV28 to TRBJ1-1; the junction holds 8 bases that match TRBD1. The clonotype comes from a female donor in good health, serving as a healthy control. The CDR3 reads CASKNGVGDRGFF. The DNA sequence follows: TGTGCCAGCAAGAACGGGGTGGGAGACAGGGGTTTCTTT.